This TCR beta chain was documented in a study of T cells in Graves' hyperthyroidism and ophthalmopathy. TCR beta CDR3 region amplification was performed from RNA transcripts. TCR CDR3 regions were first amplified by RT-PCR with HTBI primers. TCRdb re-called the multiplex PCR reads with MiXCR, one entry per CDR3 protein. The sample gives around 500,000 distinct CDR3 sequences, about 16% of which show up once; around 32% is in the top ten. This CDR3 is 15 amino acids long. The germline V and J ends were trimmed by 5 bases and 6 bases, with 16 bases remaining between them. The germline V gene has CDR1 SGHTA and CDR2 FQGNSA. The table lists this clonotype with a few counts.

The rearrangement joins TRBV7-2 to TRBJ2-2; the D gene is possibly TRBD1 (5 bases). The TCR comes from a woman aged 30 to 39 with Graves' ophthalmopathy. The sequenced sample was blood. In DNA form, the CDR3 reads TGTGCCAGCAGCCCATTACCAGGGATTGCCGGGGAGCTGTTTTTT. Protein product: CASSPLPGIAGELFF.